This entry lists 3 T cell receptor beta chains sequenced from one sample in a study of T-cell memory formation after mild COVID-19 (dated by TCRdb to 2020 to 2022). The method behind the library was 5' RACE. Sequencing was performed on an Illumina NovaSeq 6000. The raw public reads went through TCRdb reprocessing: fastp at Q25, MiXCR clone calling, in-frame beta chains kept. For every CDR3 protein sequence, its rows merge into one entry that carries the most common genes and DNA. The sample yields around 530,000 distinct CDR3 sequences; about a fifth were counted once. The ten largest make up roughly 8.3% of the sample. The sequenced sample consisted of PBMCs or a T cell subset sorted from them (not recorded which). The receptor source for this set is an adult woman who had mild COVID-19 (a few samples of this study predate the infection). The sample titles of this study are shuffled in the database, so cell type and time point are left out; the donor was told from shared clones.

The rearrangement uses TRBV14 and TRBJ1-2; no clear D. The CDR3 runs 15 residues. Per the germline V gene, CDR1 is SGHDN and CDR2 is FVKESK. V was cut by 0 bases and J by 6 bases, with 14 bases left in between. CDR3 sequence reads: CASSQDLDTIDGYTF. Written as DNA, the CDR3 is TGTGCCAGCAGCCAAGATCTTGACACAATCGATGGCTACACCTTC.

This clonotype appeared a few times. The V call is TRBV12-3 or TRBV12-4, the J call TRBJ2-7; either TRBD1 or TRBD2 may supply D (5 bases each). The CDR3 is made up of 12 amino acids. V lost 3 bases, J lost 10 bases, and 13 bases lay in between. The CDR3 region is CASSFTGTGQYF. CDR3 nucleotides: TGTGCCAGCAGTTTTACCGGGACGGGCCAGTACTTC.

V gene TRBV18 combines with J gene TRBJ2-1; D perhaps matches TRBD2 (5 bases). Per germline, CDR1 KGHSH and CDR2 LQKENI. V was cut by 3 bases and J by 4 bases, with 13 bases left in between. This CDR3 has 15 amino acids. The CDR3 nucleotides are TGTGCCAGCTCACCCCCCAGCGGTAAATACAATGAGCAGTTCTTC. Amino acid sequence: CASSPPSGKYNEQFF.